This T cell receptor beta chain was identified during a study of cytomegalovirus exposure and HLA in healthy donors. It was with 60 Vbeta and 13 Jbeta primers that the PCR ran. Sequencing used immunoSEQ multiplex PCR; TCRdb keeps in-frame clones, though not all of them. The sample totals about 150,000 clones. V lost 6 bases and J lost 2; bases outside the gene matches: 2. Looked up from germline, CDR1 is LNHDA and CDR2 is SQIVND (reference sequence). The CDR3 sequence is 14 residues long. This clonotype was obtained from a woman aged 45-65 years in good health and CMV-seronegative. The chain has TRBV19 and TRBJ1-2, with 11 bases identical to TRBD1. Source material: PBMCs. In DNA, the CDR3 is TGTGCCAGTAGCCGGGACAGGGGGAACTATGGCTACACCTTC. Translating it yields CASSRDRGNYGYTF.